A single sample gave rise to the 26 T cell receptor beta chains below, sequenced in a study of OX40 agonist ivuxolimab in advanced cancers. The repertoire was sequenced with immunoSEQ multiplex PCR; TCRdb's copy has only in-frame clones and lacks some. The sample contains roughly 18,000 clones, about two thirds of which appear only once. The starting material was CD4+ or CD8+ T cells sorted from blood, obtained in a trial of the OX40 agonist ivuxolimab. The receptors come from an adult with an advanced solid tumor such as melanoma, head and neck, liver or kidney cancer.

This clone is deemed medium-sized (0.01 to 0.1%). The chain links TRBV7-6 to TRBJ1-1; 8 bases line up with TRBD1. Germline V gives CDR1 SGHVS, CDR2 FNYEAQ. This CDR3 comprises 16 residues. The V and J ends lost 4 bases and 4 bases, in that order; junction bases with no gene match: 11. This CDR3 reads CASSSSQYRGFTEAFF. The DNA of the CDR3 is TGTGCCAGCAGCTCTTCTCAATACAGGGGGTTCACTGAAGCTTTCTTT.

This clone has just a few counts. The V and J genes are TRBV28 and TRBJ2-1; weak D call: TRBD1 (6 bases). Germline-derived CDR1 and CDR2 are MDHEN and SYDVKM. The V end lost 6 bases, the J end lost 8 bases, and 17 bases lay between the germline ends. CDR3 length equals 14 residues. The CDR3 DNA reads TGTGCCAGCAGAGGTACAGGGTTATTGGATGAGCAGTTCTTC. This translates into CASRGTGLLDEQFF.

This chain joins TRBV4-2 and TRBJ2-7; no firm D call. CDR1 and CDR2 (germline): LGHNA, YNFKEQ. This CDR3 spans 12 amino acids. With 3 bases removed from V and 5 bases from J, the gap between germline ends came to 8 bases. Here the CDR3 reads CASSHLPNEQYF. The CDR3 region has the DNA TGTGCCAGCAGCCATCTCCCCAACGAGCAGTACTTC.

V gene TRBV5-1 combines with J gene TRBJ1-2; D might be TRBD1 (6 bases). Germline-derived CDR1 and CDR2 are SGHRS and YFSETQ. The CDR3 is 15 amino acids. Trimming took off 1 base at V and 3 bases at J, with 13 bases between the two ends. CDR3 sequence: CASSLMDRVDYGYTF. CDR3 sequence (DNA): TGCGCCAGCAGCTTGATGGACAGAGTAGACTATGGCTACACCTTC.

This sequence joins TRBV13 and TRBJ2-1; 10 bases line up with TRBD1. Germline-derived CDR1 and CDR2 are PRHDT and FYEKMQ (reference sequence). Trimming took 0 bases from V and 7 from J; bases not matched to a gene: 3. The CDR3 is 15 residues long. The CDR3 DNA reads TGTGCCAGCAGCTTAGGTAGGGACAGGGGAAATGAGCAGTTCTTC. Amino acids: CASSLGRDRGNEQFF.

DNA of the CDR3: TGTGCCAGCAGTGGGTACAGGGGGCCGCGTGAGGAAAAACTGTTTTTT. This codes for CASSGYRGPREEKLFF. J is TRBJ1-4 and V is TRBV25-1; 9 nucleotides match TRBD1. J gave up 8 bases and V 4 bases, and 11 bases lay outside the gene matches. The CDR3 is 16 residues long. The germline V gene encodes CDR1 MGHDK and CDR2 SYGVNS.

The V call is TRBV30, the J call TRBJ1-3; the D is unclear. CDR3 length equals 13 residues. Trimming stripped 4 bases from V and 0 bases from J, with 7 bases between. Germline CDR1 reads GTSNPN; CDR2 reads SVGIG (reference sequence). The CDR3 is CAWMSDSGNTIYF. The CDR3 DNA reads TGTGCCTGGATGTCCGACTCTGGAAACACCATATATTTT. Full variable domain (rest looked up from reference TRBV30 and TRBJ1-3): SQTIHQWPATLVQPVGSPLSLECTVEGTSNPNLYWYRQAAGRGLQLLFYSVGIGQISSEVPQNLSASRPQDRQFILSSKKLLLSDSGFYLCAWMSDSGNTIYFGEGSWLTVV.

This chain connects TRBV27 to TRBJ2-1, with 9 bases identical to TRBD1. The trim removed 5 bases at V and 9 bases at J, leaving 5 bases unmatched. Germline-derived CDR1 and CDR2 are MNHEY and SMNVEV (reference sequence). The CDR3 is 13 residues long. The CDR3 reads CASSQDRGGEQFF. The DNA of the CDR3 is TGTGCCAGCAGTCAGGACAGGGGAGGTGAGCAGTTCTTC.

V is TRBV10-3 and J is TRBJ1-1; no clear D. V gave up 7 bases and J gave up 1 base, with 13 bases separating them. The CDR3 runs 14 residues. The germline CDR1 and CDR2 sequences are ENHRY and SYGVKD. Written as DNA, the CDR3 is TGTGCCATCACCCCGGGAGGGAGGAACACTGAAGCTTTCTTT. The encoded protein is CAITPGGRNTEAFF.

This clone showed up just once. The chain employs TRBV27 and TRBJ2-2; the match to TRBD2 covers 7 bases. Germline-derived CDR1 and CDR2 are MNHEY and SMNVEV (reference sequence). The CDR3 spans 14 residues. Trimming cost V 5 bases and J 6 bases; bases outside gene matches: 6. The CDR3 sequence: CASSPRGDPGELFF. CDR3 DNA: TGTGCCAGCAGTCCCCGGGGGGACCCCGGGGAGCTGTTTTTT.

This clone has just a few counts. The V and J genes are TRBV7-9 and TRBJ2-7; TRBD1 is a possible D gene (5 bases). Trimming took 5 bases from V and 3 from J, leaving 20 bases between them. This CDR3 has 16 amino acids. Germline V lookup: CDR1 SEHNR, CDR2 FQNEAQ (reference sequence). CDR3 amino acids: CASSALPAGWGYEQYF. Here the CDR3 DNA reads TGTGCCAGCAGCGCCCTCCCGGCAGGGTGGGGCTACGAGCAGTACTTC.

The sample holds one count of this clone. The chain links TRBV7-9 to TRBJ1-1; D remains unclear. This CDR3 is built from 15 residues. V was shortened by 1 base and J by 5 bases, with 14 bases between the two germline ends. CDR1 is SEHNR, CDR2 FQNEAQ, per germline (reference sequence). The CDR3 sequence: CASSLGGKGRTEAFF. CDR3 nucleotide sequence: TGTGCCAGCAGCTTAGGGGGTAAGGGTCGGACTGAAGCTTTCTTT. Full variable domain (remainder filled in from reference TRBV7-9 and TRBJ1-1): DTGVSQNPRHKITKRGQNVTFRCDPISEHNRLYWYRQTLGQGPEFLTYFQNEAQLEKSRLLSDRFSAERPKGSFSTLEIQRTEQGDSAMYLCASSLGGKGRTEAFFGQGTRLTVV.

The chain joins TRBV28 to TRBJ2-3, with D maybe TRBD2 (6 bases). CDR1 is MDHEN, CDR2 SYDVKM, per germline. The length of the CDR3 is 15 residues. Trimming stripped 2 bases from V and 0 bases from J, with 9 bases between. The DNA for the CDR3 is TGTGCCAGCAGTTTAAGGAGCGGGAGCACAGATACGCAGTATTTT. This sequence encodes CASSLRSGSTDTQYF.

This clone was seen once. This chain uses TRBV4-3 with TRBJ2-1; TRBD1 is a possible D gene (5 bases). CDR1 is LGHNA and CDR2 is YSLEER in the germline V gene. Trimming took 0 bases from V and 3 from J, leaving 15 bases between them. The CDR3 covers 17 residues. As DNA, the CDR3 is TGCGCCAGCAGCCAAGATAGGGCAGGGAACTTCTACAATGAGCAGTTCTTC. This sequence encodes CASSQDRAGNFYNEQFF.

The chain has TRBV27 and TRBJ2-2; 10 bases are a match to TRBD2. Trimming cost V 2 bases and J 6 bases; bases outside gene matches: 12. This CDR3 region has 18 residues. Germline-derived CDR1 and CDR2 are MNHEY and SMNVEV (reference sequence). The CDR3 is CASSLTPGLAGAAGELFF. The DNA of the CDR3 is TGTGCCAGCAGTTTAACCCCGGGCCTAGCGGGAGCAGCCGGGGAGCTGTTTTTT.

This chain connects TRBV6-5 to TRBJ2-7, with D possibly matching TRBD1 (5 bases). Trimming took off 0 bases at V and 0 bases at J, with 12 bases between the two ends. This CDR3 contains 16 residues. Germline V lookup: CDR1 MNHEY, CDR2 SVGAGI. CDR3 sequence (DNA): TGTGCCAGCAGTTACTCCTACTCAGGGTTCTCCTACGAGCAGTACTTC. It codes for CASSYSYSGFSYEQYF.

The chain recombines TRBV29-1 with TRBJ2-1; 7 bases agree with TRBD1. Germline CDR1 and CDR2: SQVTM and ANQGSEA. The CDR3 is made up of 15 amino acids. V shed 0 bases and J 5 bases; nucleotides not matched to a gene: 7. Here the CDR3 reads CSVEEDRETNNEQFF. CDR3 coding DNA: TGCAGCGTTGAAGAAGACAGGGAAACCAACAATGAGCAGTTCTTC.

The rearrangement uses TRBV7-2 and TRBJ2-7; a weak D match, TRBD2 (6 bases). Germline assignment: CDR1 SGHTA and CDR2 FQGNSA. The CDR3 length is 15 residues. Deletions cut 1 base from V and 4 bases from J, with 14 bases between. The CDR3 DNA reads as TGTGCCAGCAGCTTAGGCGGCGGGATTAAGTACGAGCAGTACTTC. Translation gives CASSLGGGIKYEQYF.

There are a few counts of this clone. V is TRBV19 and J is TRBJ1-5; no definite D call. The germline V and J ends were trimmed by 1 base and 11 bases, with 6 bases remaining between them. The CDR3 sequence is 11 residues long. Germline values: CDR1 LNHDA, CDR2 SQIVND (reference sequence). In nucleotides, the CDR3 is TGTGCCAGTAGTATAGGTACGGCCCAGCATTTT. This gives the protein CASSIGTAQHF.

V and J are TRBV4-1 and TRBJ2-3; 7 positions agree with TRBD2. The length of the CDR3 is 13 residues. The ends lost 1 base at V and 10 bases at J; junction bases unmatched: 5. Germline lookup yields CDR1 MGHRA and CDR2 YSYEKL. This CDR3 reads CASSQGGREAQYF. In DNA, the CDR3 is TGCGCCAGCAGCCAAGGGGGGAGGGAGGCGCAGTATTTT.

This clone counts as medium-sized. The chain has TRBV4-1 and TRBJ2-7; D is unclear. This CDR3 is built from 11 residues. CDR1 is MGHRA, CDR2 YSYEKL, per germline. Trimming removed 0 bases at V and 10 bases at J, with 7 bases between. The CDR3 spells CASSQDHRQYF. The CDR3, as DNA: TGCGCCAGCAGCCAAGACCACAGACAGTACTTC.

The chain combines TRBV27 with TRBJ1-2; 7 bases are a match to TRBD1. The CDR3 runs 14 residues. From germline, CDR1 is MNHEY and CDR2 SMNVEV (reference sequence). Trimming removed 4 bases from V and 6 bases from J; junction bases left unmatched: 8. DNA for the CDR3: TGTGCCAGCAGTTCCCGGACAGGTACAGATGGCTACACCTTC. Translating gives CASSSRTGTDGYTF.

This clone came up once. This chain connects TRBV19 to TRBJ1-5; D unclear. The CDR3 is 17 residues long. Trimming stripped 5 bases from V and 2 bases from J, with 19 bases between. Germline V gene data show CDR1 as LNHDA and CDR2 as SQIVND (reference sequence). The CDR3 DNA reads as TGTGCCAGTAGTCCCAAGGCGGTTCGAACCGGCAATCAGCCCCAGCATTTT. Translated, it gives CASSPKAVRTGNQPQHF. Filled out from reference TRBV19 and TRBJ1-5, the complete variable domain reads DGGITQSPKYLFRKEGQNVTLSCEQNLNHDAMYWYRQDPGQGLRLIYYSQIVNDFQKGDIAEGYSVSREKKESFPLTVTSAQKNPTAFYLCASSPKAVRTGNQPQHFGDGTRLSIL.

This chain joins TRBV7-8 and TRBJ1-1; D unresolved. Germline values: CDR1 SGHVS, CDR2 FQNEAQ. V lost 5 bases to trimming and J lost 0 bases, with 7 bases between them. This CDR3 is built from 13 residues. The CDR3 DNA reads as TGTGCCAGCAGCGTCTCCATGAACACTGAAGCTTTCTTT. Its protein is CASSVSMNTEAFF.

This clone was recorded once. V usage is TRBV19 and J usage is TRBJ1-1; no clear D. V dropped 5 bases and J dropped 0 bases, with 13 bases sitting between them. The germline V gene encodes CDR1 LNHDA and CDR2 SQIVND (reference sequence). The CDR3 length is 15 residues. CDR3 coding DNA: TGTGCCAGTAGTCCCGAGCAATTTCTGAACACTGAAGCTTTCTTT. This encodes CASSPEQFLNTEAFF.

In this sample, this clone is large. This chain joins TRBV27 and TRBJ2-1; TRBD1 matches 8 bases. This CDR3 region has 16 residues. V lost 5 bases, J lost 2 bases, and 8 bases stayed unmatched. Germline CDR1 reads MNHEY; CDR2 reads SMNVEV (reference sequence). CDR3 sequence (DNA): TGTGCCAGCAGTACGGGACAGGTTCGGGCCTACAATGAGCAGTTCTTC. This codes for CASSTGQVRAYNEQFF.